Sequencing of this TCR beta chain was carried out in a study of regulatory T cells in long-lasting Graves disease. Study conclusions and caveats: Exclusively peripheral blood, rather than thyroid tissue, was studied. Persistent disease exhibited a predilection for TRBV28, TRBJ1-2 and TRBJ2-5.

Building of the TCR beta libraries involved iRepertoire HTBI primers and Arm-PCR of CDR3 regions. TCRdb used MiXCR to reprocess the multiplex PCR reads, holding one entry per CDR3 protein. This table has over 400,000 distinct CDR3 sequences, 11% to 15% appearing once. Trimming cost V 2 bases and J 7 bases; bases outside gene matches: 2. The CDR3 has 12 residues. CDR1 and CDR2 from the germline V gene are SQVTM and ANQGSEA. Of note for this clonotype: Its antigen is unidentified.

Time point defined: newly diagnosed GD, antithyroid drugs for less than 3 months. Following extraction of RNA from PBMCs, that RNA was used to make the TCR library. This sample was shared with a second study, whose subject was T cells in Graves' hyperthyroidism and ophthalmopathy. From that second work: A set of HTBI primers served as the primers for a first-round RT-PCR of the TCR CDR3. Ophthalmopathy and stable hyperthyroidism were separated by a 13 V-J model.

The V call is TRBV29-1, the J call TRBJ2-1; 7 nucleotides match TRBD2. This material consisted of peripheral blood mononuclear cells (PBMCs), taken at new diagnosis, from a patient treated with antithyroid drugs. The sequence derives from a woman aged 45-65 years with Graves disease. The CDR3 sequence: CSVERGGNEQFF. CDR3 coding DNA: TGCAGCGTTGAACGCGGGGGTAATGAGCAGTTCTTC.